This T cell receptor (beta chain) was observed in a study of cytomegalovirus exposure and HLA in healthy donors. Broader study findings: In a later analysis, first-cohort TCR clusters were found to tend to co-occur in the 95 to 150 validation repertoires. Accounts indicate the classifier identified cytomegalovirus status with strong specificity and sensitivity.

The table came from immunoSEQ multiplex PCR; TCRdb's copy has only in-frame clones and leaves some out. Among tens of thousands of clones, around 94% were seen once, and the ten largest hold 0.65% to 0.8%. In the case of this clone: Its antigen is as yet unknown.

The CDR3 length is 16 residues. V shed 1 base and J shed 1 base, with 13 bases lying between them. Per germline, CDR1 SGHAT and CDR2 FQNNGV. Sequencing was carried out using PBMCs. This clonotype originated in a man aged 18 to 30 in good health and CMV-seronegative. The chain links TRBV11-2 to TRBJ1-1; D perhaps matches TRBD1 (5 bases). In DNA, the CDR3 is TGTGCCAGCAGCTTAGTTCTGGGACTCACGAACACTGAAGCTTTCTTT. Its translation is CASSLVLGLTNTEAFF.